This paragraph reports one TCR beta chain. What it binds is unknown. Positively selected for CCR7, the CD45RO-negative cells used as naive CD8 cells excluded terminally differentiated effector memory CD45RA+ cells. In the authors' methods: ImmunoSEQ junction-only sequences lacked quality scores, so their filtering differed. TCRdb's copy holds only in-frame clones and misses some; the assay was immunoSEQ multiplex PCR. Clonal size and the V and J genes are those of that table, whereas D and trimming came from the DNA. Of millions of clones listed, more than 85% were seen once; the top ten hold about 1.8%. This sample was taken from a study of shared clonotypes between healthy human individuals. Study-wide points: Sharing across several donors was seen in 4.5% to 6.5% of naive CD4 clonotypes. An effect of sequencing depth on clonotype sharing among donors was expected. Larger richness was generally estimated for naive than memory subsets.

The CDR3 loop spans 15 amino acids. Trimming shortened V by 7 bases and J by 0 bases, and 14 bases separated the two germline ends. V gene TRBV23-1 combines with J gene TRBJ2-3; a possible D gene is TRBD1 (5 bases). TRBV23-1 is noted as an ORF with a role that remains uncertain. This clonotype was sampled from a man in his late teens or twenties in good health. Some clones in this sample may be carry-over from other donors' samples. Material: naive CD8+ T cells from PBMCs. CDR3 loop: CASMGHRSSTDTQYF. For the CDR3, the DNA is TGCGCCAGCATGGGGCACCGGTCTAGCACAGATACGCAGTATTTT.